The rows below give T cell receptor beta chains drawn from one sample of a study of T cells after yellow fever vaccination. Each CDR3 protein gets one entry after TCRdb re-called the 5' RACE reads with MiXCR. Of approximately 600,000 distinct CDR3 sequences listed, about 12% are singletons. Source: PBMCs, taken on the day of the yellow fever booster vaccination. Source of these receptors: a young man who received the YFV17D yellow fever vaccine. Both conserved end residues are part of each CDR3. D genes are given only for firm matches. Clone size is shown for a subset of rows, as once, few, many or a class of expanded clone.

J gene: TRBJ2-1; clone size: -; V gene: TRBV20-1; D gene: -; CDR3 DNA: TGCAGTGCTAGAGCCATAGGCTCCTACAATGAGCAGTTCTTC; CDR3 protein: CSARAIGSYNEQFF
J gene: TRBJ2-7; clone size: -; V gene: TRBV6-2/TRBV6-3; D gene: -; CDR3 DNA: TGTGCCAGCCGCCAAGGGTTCAGCGAGCAGTACTTC; CDR3 protein: CASRQGFSEQYF
J gene: TRBJ2-1; clone size: -; V gene: TRBV7-9; D gene: TRBD2; CDR3 DNA: TGTGCCAGCAGCTTAGACGGGACTCCGGGACTAATGTTCTTC; CDR3 protein: CASSLDGTPGLMFF
J gene: TRBJ2-1; clone size: few; V gene: TRBV10-3; D gene: -; CDR3 DNA: TGTGCCATCAGTGGACTAGGGGCACTGGGTGAGCAGTTCTTC; CDR3 protein: CAISGLGALGEQFF
J gene: TRBJ2-1; clone size: many; V gene: TRBV5-1; D gene: TRBD2; CDR3 DNA: TGCGCCAGCAGCTCTGGCGGGAGGGCCTCTGATGAGCAGTTCTTC; CDR3 protein: CASSSGGRASDEQFF
J gene: TRBJ1-4; clone size: few; V gene: TRBV5-1; D gene: -; CDR3 DNA: TGCGCCAGCAGCTTGAGGCCAGGCGGTGAAAAACTGTTTTTT; CDR3 protein: CASSLRPGGEKLFF
J gene: TRBJ2-7; clone size: -; V gene: TRBV7-2; D gene: -; CDR3 DNA: TGTGCCAGCAGCTTAGATCCTTCCTTTGGGGAGCAGTACTTC; CDR3 protein: CASSLDPSFGEQYF
J gene: TRBJ2-3; clone size: few; V gene: TRBV6-2/TRBV6-3; D gene: -; CDR3 DNA: TGTGCCAGCAGTTACCGGAATCCGACTACCCAAGTCAGCACAGATACGCAGTATTTT; CDR3 protein: CASSYRNPTTQVSTDTQYF
J gene: TRBJ2-1; clone size: -; V gene: TRBV9; D gene: TRBD1; CDR3 DNA: TGTGCCAGCAGCGGGACGGGACAGGCAAAGTTCTTC; CDR3 protein: CASSGTGQAKFF
J gene: TRBJ2-3; clone size: -; V gene: TRBV5-1; D gene: TRBD2; CDR3 DNA: TGCGCCAGCAGCTCCGGACTAGCGGGAGGGTTCTTCACAGATACGCAGTATTTT; CDR3 protein: CASSSGLAGGFFTDTQYF
J gene: TRBJ2-1; clone size: few; V gene: TRBV12-3/TRBV12-4; D gene: -; CDR3 DNA: TGTGCCAGCAGTTTCCCCCAGCGGACCTCCTACAATGAGCAGTTCTTC; CDR3 protein: CASSFPQRTSYNEQFF
J gene: TRBJ1-1; clone size: few; V gene: TRBV20-1; D gene: TRBD1; CDR3 DNA: TGCAGTGCTAGAGGGGGGACAGGGAACCTCTCGGCTTTCTTT; CDR3 protein: CSARGGTGNLSAFF
J gene: TRBJ2-3; clone size: -; V gene: TRBV7-9; D gene: TRBD2; CDR3 DNA: TGTGCCAGCAGTCACGGTAATCTAGCGGGAGTAGATACGCAGTATTTT; CDR3 protein: CASSHGNLAGVDTQYF
J gene: TRBJ2-1; clone size: many; V gene: TRBV5-1; D gene: -; CDR3 DNA: TGTGCCAGCAGCCAAGACGGGAGCTCCTACAATGAGCAGTTCTTC; CDR3 protein: CASSQDGSSYNEQFF
J gene: TRBJ2-5; clone size: many; V gene: TRBV29-1; D gene: -; CDR3 DNA: TGCAGCGTTGAAACGGTCGTTAGGGGTCAAGAGACCCAGTACTTC; CDR3 protein: CSVETVVRGQETQYF
J gene: TRBJ2-1; clone size: few; V gene: TRBV10-2; D gene: TRBD2; CDR3 DNA: TGCGCCAGCAGCGAGCTAGTAGCGGGGGGGAATGAGGAGCAGTTCTTC; CDR3 protein: CASSELVAGGNEEQFF
J gene: TRBJ1-4; clone size: -; V gene: TRBV5-1; D gene: TRBD1; CDR3 DNA: TGCGCCAGCAGCTTCGGGACAGGGACCGAAAAACTGTTTTTT; CDR3 protein: CASSFGTGTEKLFF
J gene: TRBJ2-1; clone size: -; V gene: TRBV25-1; D gene: TRBD2; CDR3 DNA: TGTGCCACTAGCGGGTTCAATGAGCAGTTCTTC; CDR3 protein: CATSGFNEQFF
J gene: TRBJ2-5; clone size: -; V gene: TRBV5-6; D gene: -; CDR3 DNA: TGTGCCAGCAGCTTGTACGGGGGGCTGCAAGAGACCCAGTACTTC; CDR3 protein: CASSLYGGLQETQYF
J gene: TRBJ1-5; clone size: many; V gene: TRBV7-8; D gene: -; CDR3 DNA: TGTGCCAGCAGCTTAGCAAACGTTCTGCCCCAGCATTTT; CDR3 protein: CASSLANVLPQHF
J gene: TRBJ2-4; clone size: -; V gene: TRBV7-2; D gene: -; CDR3 DNA: TGTGCCACGGCCACACATTTCAAAAACATTCAGTACTTC; CDR3 protein: CATATHFKNIQYF
J gene: TRBJ2-3; clone size: -; V gene: TRBV20-1; D gene: TRBD2; CDR3 DNA: TGCAGTGCTAGTCCCGGGACTAGCGGAGATACGCAGTATTTT; CDR3 protein: CSASPGTSGDTQYF
J gene: TRBJ2-3; clone size: -; V gene: TRBV28; D gene: TRBD2; CDR3 DNA: TGTGCCAGCAGTCCAAGGACTAGCAGGGCAGATACGCAGTATTTT; CDR3 protein: CASSPRTSRADTQYF
J gene: TRBJ2-3; clone size: -; V gene: TRBV13; D gene: TRBD1; CDR3 DNA: TGTGCCAGCTTGCTCAGGGGGCAGTCTAGCACAGATACGCAGTATTTT; CDR3 protein: CASLLRGQSSTDTQYF
J gene: TRBJ2-5; clone size: few; V gene: TRBV20-1; D gene: TRBD2; CDR3 DNA: TGCAGTGCTTCACTACTAGCGGTACTCCAAGAGACCCAGTACTTC; CDR3 protein: CSASLLAVLQETQYF
J gene: TRBJ1-1; clone size: -; V gene: TRBV6-1; D gene: -; CDR3 DNA: TGTGCCAGCAGTGAGACTGAAGCTTTCTTT; CDR3 protein: CASSETEAFF
J gene: TRBJ2-3; clone size: many; V gene: TRBV20-1; D gene: -; CDR3 DNA: TGCAGTGCCAGGGGCGGAGTAGTGGATACGCAGTATTTT; CDR3 protein: CSARGGVVDTQYF
J gene: TRBJ2-1; clone size: few; V gene: TRBV15; D gene: -; CDR3 DNA: TGTGCCACCAGCAGACCCCCCTCGCGGCGGCAGTTCTTC; CDR3 protein: CATSRPPSRRQFF
J gene: TRBJ2-5; clone size: once; V gene: TRBV5-1; D gene: TRBD2; CDR3 DNA: TGCGCCAGCAGCTTGGACGGGACTAGCATAGAGACCCAGTACTTC; CDR3 protein: CASSLDGTSIETQYF
J gene: TRBJ2-1; clone size: once; V gene: TRBV10-2; D gene: -; CDR3 DNA: TGCGCCAGCAGTGAGTCGGGTTGGGACGTTGCTGGATCCAATGAGCAGTTCTTC; CDR3 protein: CASSESGWDVAGSNEQFF
J gene: TRBJ2-3; clone size: -; V gene: TRBV12-3/TRBV12-4; D gene: -; CDR3 DNA: TGTGCCAGCAGCCCTACTAGTGCTAGCACAGATACGCAGTATTTT; CDR3 protein: CASSPTSASTDTQYF
J gene: TRBJ1-2; clone size: few; V gene: TRBV7-9; D gene: TRBD1; CDR3 DNA: TGTGCCAGCAGCACGGGACAGGGAGGCTATGGCTACACCTTC; CDR3 protein: CASSTGQGGYGYTF
J gene: TRBJ2-1; clone size: once; V gene: TRBV7-2; D gene: TRBD2; CDR3 DNA: TGTGCCAGCAGCTTAGTTTCGGGACTAGCGGGTAATGAGCAGTTCTTC; CDR3 protein: CASSLVSGLAGNEQFF
J gene: TRBJ1-6; clone size: few; V gene: TRBV9; D gene: -; CDR3 DNA: TGTGCCAGCAGCCAATCGGGGGGGCCCCTCCACTTT; CDR3 protein: CASSQSGGPLHF
J gene: TRBJ2-5; clone size: few; V gene: TRBV29-1; D gene: -; CDR3 DNA: TGCAGCGTTTGGGGGGAGGCAGACGACCAAGAGACCCAGTACTTC; CDR3 protein: CSVWGEADDQETQYF
J gene: TRBJ1-2; clone size: -; V gene: TRBV5-1; D gene: -; CDR3 DNA: TGCGCCAGCAGCCCGGAGGCCCCCGATGGCTACACCTTC; CDR3 protein: CASSPEAPDGYTF
J gene: TRBJ2-4; clone size: few; V gene: TRBV5-5; D gene: TRBD1; CDR3 DNA: TGTGCCAGCAGCCCACCTGGACAGGGGGCGGTCATTCAGTACTTC; CDR3 protein: CASSPPGQGAVIQYF
J gene: TRBJ2-2; clone size: -; V gene: TRBV28; D gene: -; CDR3 DNA: TGTGCCAGCAGTTTACCGTCGGCCGGGGAGCTGTTTTTT; CDR3 protein: CASSLPSAGELFF
J gene: TRBJ2-1; clone size: few; V gene: TRBV11-2; D gene: -; CDR3 DNA: TGTGCCAGCAGCTCCACAGGGCCCAGCTCCTACAATGAGCAGTTCTTC; CDR3 protein: CASSSTGPSSYNEQFF
J gene: TRBJ2-7; clone size: -; V gene: TRBV20-1; D gene: TRBD1; CDR3 DNA: TGCAGTGCTAGCCCGACAGGGCTCTCCTACGAGCAGTACTTC; CDR3 protein: CSASPTGLSYEQYF
J gene: TRBJ2-1; clone size: -; V gene: TRBV6-2/TRBV6-3; D gene: TRBD1; CDR3 DNA: TGTGCCAGCAGTTGGATGACAGGGGGATCCTACAATGAGCAGTTCTTC; CDR3 protein: CASSWMTGGSYNEQFF
J gene: TRBJ2-1; clone size: -; V gene: TRBV15; D gene: -; CDR3 DNA: TGTGCCACCAGCAGATTCTACAATGAGCAGTTCTTC; CDR3 protein: CATSRFYNEQFF
J gene: TRBJ1-5; clone size: -; V gene: TRBV7-2; D gene: -; CDR3 DNA: TGTGCCAGCAGCTTGGGTAGGGGCTCCGATCAGCCCCAGCATTTT; CDR3 protein: CASSLGRGSDQPQHF
J gene: TRBJ2-7; clone size: -; V gene: TRBV27; D gene: -; CDR3 DNA: TGTGCCAGCATAGCCTGGGGGCGACCCTACGAGCAGTACTTC; CDR3 protein: CASIAWGRPYEQYF
J gene: TRBJ2-2; clone size: many; V gene: TRBV6-5; D gene: TRBD1; CDR3 DNA: TGTGCCAGCAGTTACTTCTCCGGGACAGGGGGTTACGGGGAGCTGTTTTTT; CDR3 protein: CASSYFSGTGGYGELFF
J gene: TRBJ1-1; clone size: -; V gene: TRBV19; D gene: -; CDR3 DNA: TGTGCCAGTAGTATACGGAAGAACACTGAAGCTTTCTTT; CDR3 protein: CASSIRKNTEAFF